This entry concerns a single T cell receptor beta chain. The sample originates from a study of blood T cell repertoires in COVID-19. About the study: Donors in the United States, Italy and Spain gave samples during acute or convalescent COVID-19.

The CDR3 sequence is 14 residues long. Per the germline V gene, CDR1 is MDHEN and CDR2 is SYDVKM. The V gene end was trimmed by 7 bases and the J gene end by 5 bases; junction bases not matched to a gene: 11. This study enrolled people aged roughly 18 to 89 from about two dozen US geographic areas. TCRdb keeps only in-frame clones here, not all; method: immunoSEQ multiplex PCR. Of hundreds of thousands of clones listed, about 86% were seen once; the top ten hold 3% to 4.5%. The source material was PBMCs or T cells enriched from blood (not recorded which). This receptor was taken from a woman in her thirties or forties with acute COVID-19. J is TRBJ2-7 and V is TRBV28; 7 positions match TRBD2. CDR3: CASIRGGRAHEQYF. In DNA, the CDR3 is TGTGCCAGCATTCGTGGCGGGAGAGCCCACGAGCAGTACTTC.